One and the same sample provided the 6 T cell receptor beta chains below, sequenced in a study of shared clonotypes between healthy human individuals. Using immunoSEQ multiplex PCR, the repertoire was profiled, and TCRdb retains in-frame clones only, with some absent. The table has about 2.4 million clones, around 94% seen once; the top ten hold over 0.12%. The sequenced sample consisted of naive CD4+ T cells sorted from blood. Described subset: CD45RA+ positively selected. The receptors originated from a young man in good health.

The V gene is TRBV5-1, the J gene TRBJ1-1; D is uncertain. V was clipped by 0 bases and J by 5 bases, with 11 bases between them. The CDR3 consists of 14 residues. CDR1 is SGHRS, CDR2 YFSETQ, per germline. The CDR3 here is CASSLESRPTEAFF. The CDR3 bases are TGCGCCAGCAGCTTGGAATCTAGGCCAACTGAAGCTTTCTTT.

The CDR3 protein is CASITASGYEQYF. The CDR3 coding sequence is TGTGCCAGCATCACAGCTAGCGGGTACGAGCAGTACTTC. V is TRBV2 and J is TRBJ2-7; 8 nucleotides match TRBD2. Germline-derived CDR1 and CDR2 are SNHLY and FYNNEI. V shed 7 bases and J 4 bases; nucleotides not matched to a gene: 6. The CDR3 spans 13 residues.

Of note for this clone: This may stem from a read error, because a much larger clone lies one nucleotide away. The chain carries TRBV19 and TRBJ2-5; unclear D gene. V dropped 1 base and J dropped 7 bases, with 4 bases sitting between them. The CDR3 covers 11 residues. Germline lookup yields CDR1 LNHDA and CDR2 SQIVND (reference sequence). The CDR3 loop is CASSIGGTQYF. The CDR3 DNA is TGTGCCAGTAGTATAGGAGGGACCCAGTACTTC.

Details on this clone: The sample contains more than one DNA sequence encoding this CDR3. This sequence joins TRBV6-1 and TRBJ2-6; 11 bases are a match to TRBD1. The V segment lost 4 bases and the J segment 0 bases; nucleotides outside the gene matches: 2. CDR3 size: 17 residues. Germline loops: CDR1 MNHNS, CDR2 SASEGT. CDR3 coding DNA: TGTGCCAGCAGTGCGGGGACAGGGGGCTCTGGGGCCAACGTCCTGACTTTC. Translating it yields CASSAGTGGSGANVLTF.

CDR3 in amino acids: CASSEVWGTTYEQYF. The CDR3 nucleotides read TGCGCCAGCAGTGAAGTGTGGGGAACAACCTACGAGCAGTACTTC. J is TRBJ2-7 and V is TRBV10-2; D is unclear. Trimming removed 3 bases from V and 2 bases from J, with 14 bases in between. Germline CDR1 reads WSHSY; CDR2 reads SAAADI. The CDR3 loop spans 15 amino acids.

The V call is TRBV5-1, the J call TRBJ2-7; 7 nucleotides match TRBD1. The junction had 9 bases not matched to a gene; V was cut back by 4 bases and J by 2 bases. Germline V gene sequence: CDR1 SGHRS, CDR2 YFSETQ. The CDR3 consists of 15 residues. CDR3 protein: CASSPATGLTYEQYF. The CDR3 nucleotides read TGCGCCAGCAGCCCTGCGACAGGGCTTACCTACGAGCAGTACTTC.